This T cell receptor beta chain is drawn from a study of T cells in narcolepsy (dated by TCRdb to the late 2010s). General notes on the study: Healthy control donors were enrolled in the study alongside patients who had narcolepsy type 1 or type 2 (NT1, NT2). The study used TCR Vbeta sequencing to track clonotypes in blood and CSF while looking for autoreactive T cells in narcolepsy patients that target self-antigens of hypocretin neurons (hypocretin, TRIB2). Overall study results and their limits: Plots that compared CSF and blood CD4+ T cell clonotypes from the same patient highlighted HCRT-specific and TRIB2-specific autoreactive clonotypes. Autoreactive clonotypes were reported to be detected serially in the blood of the same patients and of different patients, but not in the blood of healthy controls. Numbers of sequenced blood memory CD4+ clonotypes were comparable, with averages of about 37,000 in patients and 30,000 to 35,000 in controls. Certain blood memory CD4+ repertoires from patients and controls had no sequences that matched autoreactive T cell clones.

Libraries were constructed by the immunoSEQ multiplex PCR assay. Drawn from immuneACCESS, this table holds only the in-frame rearrangements with V and J called that TCRdb kept. Clones are partly lost; checked studies trace under half to an unresolved V gene and leave the rest unexplained. This sample holds tens of thousands of clones; 85% were observed only once. The top ten clonotypes cover 9.5% to 13% of the sample. V and J are trimmed by 8 bases and 3 bases, and the gene matches miss 2 bases of the junction. Measured from the cysteine to the phenylalanine, the CDR3 is 15 residues long. Kept here is only the CDR3 DNA, which spans 45 bases and is read in frame from base 1. Based on the germline V gene (reference sequence), the CDR1 and CDR2 sequences are LNHDA and SQIVND. For TCR Vbeta sequencing, memory CD4+ T cells were sorted ex vivo from the peripheral blood of both healthy controls and narcolepsy patients.

A note on this clone: Its antigen remains unidentified. Per-base quality was not reported, and no clone a single base away is much larger than it.

The receptor was derived from a human donor in good health. Material for sequencing was memory (CD45RA-) CD4+ T cells from blood. The cell subset or site label for this specimen denotes: memory T cells sorted ex vivo from peripheral blood. The chain links TRBV19 with TRBJ2-3; the junction holds 16 bases that match TRBD2. In nucleotide form, the sequence is TGTGCCAGTGGGGGACTAGCGGGAGGGACAGATACGCAGTATTTT. Translated, it reads CASGGLAGGTDTQYF.